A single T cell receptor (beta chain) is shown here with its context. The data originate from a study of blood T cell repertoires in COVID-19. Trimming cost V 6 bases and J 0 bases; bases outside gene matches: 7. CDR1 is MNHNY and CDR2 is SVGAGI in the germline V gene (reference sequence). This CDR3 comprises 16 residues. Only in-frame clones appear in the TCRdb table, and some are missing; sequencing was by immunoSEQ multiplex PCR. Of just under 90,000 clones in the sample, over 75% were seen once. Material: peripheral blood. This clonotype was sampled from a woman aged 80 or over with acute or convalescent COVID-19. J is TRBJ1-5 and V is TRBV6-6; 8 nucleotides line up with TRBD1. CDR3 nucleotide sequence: TGTGCCAGCAGACTCGGACAGGGATATAGCAATCAGCCCCAGCATTTT. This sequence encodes CASRLGQGYSNQPQHF.